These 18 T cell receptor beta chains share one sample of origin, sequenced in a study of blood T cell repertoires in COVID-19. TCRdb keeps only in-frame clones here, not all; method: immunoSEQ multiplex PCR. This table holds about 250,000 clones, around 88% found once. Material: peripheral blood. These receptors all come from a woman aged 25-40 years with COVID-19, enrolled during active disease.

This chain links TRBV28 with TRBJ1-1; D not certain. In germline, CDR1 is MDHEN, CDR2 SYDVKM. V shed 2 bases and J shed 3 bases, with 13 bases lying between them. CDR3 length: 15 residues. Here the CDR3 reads CASSLMGRGDTEAFF. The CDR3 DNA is TGTGCCAGCAGTTTAATGGGCCGGGGAGACACTGAAGCTTTCTTT.

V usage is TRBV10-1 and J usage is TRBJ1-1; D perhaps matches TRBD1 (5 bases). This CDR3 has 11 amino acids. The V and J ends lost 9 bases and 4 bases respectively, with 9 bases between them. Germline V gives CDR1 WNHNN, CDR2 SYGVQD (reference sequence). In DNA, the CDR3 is TGCGCCAGTCCGGGGGGCACTGAAGCTTTCTTT. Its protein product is CASPGGTEAFF.

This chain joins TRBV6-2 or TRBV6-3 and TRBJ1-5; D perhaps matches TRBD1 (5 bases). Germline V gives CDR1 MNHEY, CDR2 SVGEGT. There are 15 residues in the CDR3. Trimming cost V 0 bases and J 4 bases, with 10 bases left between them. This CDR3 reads CASSYSSPGNQPQHF. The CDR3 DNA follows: TGTGCCAGCAGTTACTCTTCCCCAGGGAATCAGCCCCAGCATTTT.

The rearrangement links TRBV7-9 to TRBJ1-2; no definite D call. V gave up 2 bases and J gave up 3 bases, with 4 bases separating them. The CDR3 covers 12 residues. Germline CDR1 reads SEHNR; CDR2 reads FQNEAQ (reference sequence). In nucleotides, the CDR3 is TGTGCCAGCAGCTTAACGGACTATGGCTACACCTTC. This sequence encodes CASSLTDYGYTF.

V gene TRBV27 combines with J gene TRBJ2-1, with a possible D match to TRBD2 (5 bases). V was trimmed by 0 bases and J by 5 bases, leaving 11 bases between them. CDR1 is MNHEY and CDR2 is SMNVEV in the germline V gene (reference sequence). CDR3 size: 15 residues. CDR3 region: CASSLSRATNNEQFF. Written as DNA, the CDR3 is TGTGCCAGCAGTTTATCGCGGGCTACAAACAATGAGCAGTTCTTC.

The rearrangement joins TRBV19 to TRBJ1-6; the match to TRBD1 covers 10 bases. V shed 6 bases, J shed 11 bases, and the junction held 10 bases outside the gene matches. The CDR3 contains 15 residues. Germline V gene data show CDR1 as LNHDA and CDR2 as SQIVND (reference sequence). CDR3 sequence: CASSRDRGGLAPLHF. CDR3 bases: TGTGCCAGTAGCCGGGACAGGGGCGGTTTGGCACCCCTCCACTTT.

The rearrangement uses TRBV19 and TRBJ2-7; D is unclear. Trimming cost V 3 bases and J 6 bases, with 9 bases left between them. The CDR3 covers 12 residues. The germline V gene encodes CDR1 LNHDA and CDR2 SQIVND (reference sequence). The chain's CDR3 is CASSMNQAEQYF. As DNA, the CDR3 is TGTGCCAGTAGTATGAATCAGGCCGAGCAGTACTTC.

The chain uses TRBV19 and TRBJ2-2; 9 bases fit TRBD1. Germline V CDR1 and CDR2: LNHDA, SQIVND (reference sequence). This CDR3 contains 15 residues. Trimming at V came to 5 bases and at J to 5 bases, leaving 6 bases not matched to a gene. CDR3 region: CASSRTGEITGELFF. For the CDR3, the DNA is TGTGCCAGTAGTCGGACAGGGGAGATTACCGGGGAGCTGTTTTTT. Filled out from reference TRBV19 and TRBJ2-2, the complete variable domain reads DGGITQSPKYLFRKEGQNVTLSCEQNLNHDAMYWYRQDPGQGLRLIYYSQIVNDFQKGDIAEGYSVSREKKESFPLTVTSAQKNPTAFYLCASSRTGEITGELFFGEGSRLTVL.

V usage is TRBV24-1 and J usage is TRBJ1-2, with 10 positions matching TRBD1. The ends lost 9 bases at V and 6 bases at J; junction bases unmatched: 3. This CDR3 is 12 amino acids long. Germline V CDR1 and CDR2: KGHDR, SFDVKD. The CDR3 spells CATWGTGDGYTF. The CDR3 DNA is TGTGCCACCTGGGGGACAGGGGATGGCTACACCTTC.

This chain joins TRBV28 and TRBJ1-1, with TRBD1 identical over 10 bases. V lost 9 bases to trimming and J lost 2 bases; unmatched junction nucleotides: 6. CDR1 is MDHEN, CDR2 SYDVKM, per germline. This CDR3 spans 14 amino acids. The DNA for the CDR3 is TGTGCCAGTAGGACAGGGGGTCTTAACACTGAAGCTTTCTTT. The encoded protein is CASRTGGLNTEAFF.

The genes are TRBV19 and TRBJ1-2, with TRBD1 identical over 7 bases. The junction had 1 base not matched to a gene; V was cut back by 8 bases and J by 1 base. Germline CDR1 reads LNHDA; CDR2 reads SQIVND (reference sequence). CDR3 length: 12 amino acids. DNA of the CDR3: TGTGCCAGTTGGGACAGTAACTATGGCTACACCTTC. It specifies CASWDSNYGYTF.

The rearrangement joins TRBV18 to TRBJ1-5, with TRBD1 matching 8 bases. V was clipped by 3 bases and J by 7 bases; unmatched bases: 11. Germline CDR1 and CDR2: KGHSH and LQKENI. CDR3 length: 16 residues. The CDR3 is CASSPSGQGLDQPQHF. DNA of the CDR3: TGTGCCAGCTCACCTTCCGGACAGGGACTCGACCAGCCCCAGCATTTT.

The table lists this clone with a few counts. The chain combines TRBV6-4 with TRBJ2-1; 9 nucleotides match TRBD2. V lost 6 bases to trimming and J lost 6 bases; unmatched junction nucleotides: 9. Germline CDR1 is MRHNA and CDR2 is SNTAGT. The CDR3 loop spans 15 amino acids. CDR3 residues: CASSDETSGGNEQFF. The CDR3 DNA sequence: TGTGCCAGCAGCGACGAGACTAGCGGAGGCAATGAGCAGTTCTTC.

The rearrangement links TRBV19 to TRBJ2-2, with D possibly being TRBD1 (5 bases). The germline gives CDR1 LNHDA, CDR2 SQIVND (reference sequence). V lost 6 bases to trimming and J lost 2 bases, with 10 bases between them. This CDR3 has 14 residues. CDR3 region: CASSAGLNTGELFF. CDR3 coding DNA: TGTGCCAGTAGCGCAGGGCTTAACACCGGGGAGCTGTTTTTT.

The CDR3 here is CASSQVGALAGGNEQFF. DNA of the CDR3: TGTGCCAGCAGCCAAGTTGGTGCACTAGCGGGGGGCAATGAGCAGTTCTTC. The chain joins TRBV4-2 to TRBJ2-1, with 12 bases matching TRBD2. The CDR3 extends over 17 amino acids. J was trimmed by 6 bases and V by 1 base; bases with no gene match: 7. CDR1 and CDR2 (germline): LGHNA, YNFKEQ.

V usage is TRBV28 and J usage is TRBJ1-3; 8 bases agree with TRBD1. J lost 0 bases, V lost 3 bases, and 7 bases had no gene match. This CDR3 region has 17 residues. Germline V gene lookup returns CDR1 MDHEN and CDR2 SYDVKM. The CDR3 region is CASSLDRDFFSGNTIYF. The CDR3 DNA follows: TGTGCCAGCAGTTTGGACAGGGACTTCTTCTCTGGAAACACCATATATTTT.

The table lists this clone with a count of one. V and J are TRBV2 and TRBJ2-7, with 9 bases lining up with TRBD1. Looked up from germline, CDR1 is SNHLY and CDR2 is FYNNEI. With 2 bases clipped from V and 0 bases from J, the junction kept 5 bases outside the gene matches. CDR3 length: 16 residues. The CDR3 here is CASSEPGTGSSYEQYF. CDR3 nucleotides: TGTGCCAGCAGTGAACCGGGGACAGGGAGCTCCTACGAGCAGTACTTC.

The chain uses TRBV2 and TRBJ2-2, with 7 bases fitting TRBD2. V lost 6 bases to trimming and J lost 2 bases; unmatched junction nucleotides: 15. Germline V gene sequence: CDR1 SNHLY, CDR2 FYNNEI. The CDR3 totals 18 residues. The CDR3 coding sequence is TGTGCCAGCAGCCAGGATGGGCGCGGGAGAGCTAACACCGGGGAGCTGTTTTTT. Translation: CASSQDGRGRANTGELFF. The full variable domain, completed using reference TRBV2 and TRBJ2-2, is EPEVTQTPSHQVTQMGQEVILRCVPISNHLYFYWYRQILGQKVEFLVSFYNNEISEKSEIFDDQFSVERPDGSNFTLKIRSTKLEDSAMYFCASSQDGRGRANTGELFFGEGSRLTVL.